This TCR beta chain derives from a study of blood T cell repertoires in COVID-19. Study overall: Whether acute or convalescent, the COVID-19 samples came from the United States, Italy and Spain. T cells, B-cell-depleted T cells, or PBMCs supplied cDNA or gDNA.

As handled by the study authors: Amplifying reference gene primers gave estimates of nucleated cell counts. Assay: immunoSEQ multiplex PCR; the TCRdb copy retains only in-frame clones and omits some. V and J calls and clone size follow that table, whereas D and trimming were derived from the DNA. In the table there are 150,000 or so clones, less than 80% of which are singletons. Trimming cost V 0 bases and J 7 bases, with 16 bases left between them. The CDR3 is made up of 15 amino acids. Germline CDR1 reads SGHRS; CDR2 reads YFSETQ. The rearrangement links TRBV5-1 to TRBJ1-1; a weak D match, TRBD1 (5 bases). Material: peripheral blood. This receptor was taken from a woman at least 80 years old with active or convalescent COVID-19. CDR3 sequence: CASSLEYGRGFEAFF. CDR3 DNA: TGCGCCAGCAGCTTGGAGTATGGGCGGGGCTTTGAAGCTTTCTTT.